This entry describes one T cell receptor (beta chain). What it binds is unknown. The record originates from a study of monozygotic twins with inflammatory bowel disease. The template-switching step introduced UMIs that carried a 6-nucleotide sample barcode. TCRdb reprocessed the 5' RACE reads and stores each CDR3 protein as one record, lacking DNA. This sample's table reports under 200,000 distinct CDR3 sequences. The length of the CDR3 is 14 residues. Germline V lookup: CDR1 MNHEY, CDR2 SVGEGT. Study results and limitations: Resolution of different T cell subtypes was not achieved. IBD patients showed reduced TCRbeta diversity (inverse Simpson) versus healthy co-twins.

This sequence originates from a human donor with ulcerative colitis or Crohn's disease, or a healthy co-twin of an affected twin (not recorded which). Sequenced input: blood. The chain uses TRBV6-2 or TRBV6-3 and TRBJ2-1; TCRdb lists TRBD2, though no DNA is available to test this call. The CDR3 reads CASSWLAGVGEQFF.